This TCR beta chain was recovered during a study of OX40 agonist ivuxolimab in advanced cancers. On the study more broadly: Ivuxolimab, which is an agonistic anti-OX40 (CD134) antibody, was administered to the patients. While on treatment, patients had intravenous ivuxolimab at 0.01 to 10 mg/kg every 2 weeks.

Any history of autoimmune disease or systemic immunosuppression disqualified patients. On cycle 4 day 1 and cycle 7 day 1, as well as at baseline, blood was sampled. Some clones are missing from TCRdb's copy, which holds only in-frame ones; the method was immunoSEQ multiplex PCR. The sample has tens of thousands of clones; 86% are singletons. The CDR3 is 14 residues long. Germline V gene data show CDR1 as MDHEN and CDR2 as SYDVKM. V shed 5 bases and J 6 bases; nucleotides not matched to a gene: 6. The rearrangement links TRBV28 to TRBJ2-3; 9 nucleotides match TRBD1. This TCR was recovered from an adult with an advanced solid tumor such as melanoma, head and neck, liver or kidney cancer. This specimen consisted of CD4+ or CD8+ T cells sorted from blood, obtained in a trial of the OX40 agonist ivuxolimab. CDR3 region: CASSTTGGRDTQYF. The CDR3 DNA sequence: TGTGCCAGCAGTACCACAGGGGGCAGGGATACGCAGTATTTT.